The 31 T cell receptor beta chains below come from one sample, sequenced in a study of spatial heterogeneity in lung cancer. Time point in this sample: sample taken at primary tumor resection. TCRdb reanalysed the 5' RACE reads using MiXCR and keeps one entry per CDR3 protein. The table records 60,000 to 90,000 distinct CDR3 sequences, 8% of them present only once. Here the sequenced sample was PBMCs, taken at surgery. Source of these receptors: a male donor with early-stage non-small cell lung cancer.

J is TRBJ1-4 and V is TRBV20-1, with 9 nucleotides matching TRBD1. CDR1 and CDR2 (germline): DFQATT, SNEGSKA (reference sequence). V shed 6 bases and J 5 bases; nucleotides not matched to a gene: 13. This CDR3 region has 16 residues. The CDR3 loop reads CSAIGTGTPQNEKLFF. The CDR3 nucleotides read TGCAGTGCAATAGGGACAGGGACGCCCCAGAATGAAAAACTGTTTTTT.

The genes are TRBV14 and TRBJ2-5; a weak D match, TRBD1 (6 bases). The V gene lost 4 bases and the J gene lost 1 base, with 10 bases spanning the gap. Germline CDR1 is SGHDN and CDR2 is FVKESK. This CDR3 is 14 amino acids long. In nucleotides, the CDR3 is TGTGCCAGCAGCCCCGGACAGATCCAAGAGACCCAGTACTTC. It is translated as CASSPGQIQETQYF.

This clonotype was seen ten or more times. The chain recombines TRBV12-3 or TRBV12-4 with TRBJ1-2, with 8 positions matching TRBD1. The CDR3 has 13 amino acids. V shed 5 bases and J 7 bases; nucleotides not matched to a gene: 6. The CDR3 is CASSVDRGVGYTF. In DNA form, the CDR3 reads TGTGCCAGCAGTGTCGACAGGGGTGTTGGCTACACCTTC.

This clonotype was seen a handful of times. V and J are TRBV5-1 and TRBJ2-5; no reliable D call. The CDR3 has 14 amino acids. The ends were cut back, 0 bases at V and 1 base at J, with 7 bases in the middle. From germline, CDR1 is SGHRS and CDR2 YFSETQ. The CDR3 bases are TGCGCCAGCAGCTTGGGTCTGGTCCAAGAGACCCAGTACTTC. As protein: CASSLGLVQETQYF.

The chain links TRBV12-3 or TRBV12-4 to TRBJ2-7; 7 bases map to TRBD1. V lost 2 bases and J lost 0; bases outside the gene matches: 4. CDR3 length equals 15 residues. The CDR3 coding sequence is TGTGCCAGCAGTTTACTGCCAGGGGGCTCCTACGAGCAGTACTTC. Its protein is CASSLLPGGSYEQYF.

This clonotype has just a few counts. In nucleotides, the CDR3 is TGTGCCAGCAGCGTCACAGGGGGCGCAGGAGAGACCCAGTACTTC. Amino acids: CASSVTGGAGETQYF. The chain joins TRBV6-2 or TRBV6-3 to TRBJ2-5; 9 bases match TRBD1. J gave up 4 bases and V 6 bases, and 9 bases lay outside the gene matches. Germline CDR1 and CDR2: MNHEY and SVGEGT. CDR3 size: 15 residues.

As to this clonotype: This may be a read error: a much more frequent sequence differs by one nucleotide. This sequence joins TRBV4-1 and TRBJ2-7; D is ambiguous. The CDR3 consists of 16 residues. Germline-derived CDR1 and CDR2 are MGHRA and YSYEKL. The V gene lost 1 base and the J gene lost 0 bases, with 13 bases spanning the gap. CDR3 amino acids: CASSQVQERSSYEQYF. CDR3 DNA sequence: TGCGCCAGCAGCCAAGTCCAGGAACGGAGCTCCTACGAGCAGTACTTC.

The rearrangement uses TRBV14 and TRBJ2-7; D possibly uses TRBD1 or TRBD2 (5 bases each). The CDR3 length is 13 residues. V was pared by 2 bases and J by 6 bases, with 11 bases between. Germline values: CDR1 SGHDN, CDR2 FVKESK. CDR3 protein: CASSQKRDAEQYF. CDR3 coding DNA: TGTGCCAGCAGCCAAAAGAGGGACGCCGAGCAGTACTTC.

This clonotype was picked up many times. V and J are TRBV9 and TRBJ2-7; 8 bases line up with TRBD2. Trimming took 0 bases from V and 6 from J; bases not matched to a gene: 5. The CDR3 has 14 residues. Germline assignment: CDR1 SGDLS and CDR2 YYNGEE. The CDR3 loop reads CASSVDAGGGEQYF. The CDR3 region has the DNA TGTGCCAGCAGCGTAGATGCGGGAGGTGGCGAGCAGTACTTC. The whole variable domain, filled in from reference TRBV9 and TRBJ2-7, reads DSGVTQTPKHLITATGQRVTLRCSPRSGDLSVYWYQQSLDQGLQFLIQYYNGEERAKGNILERFSAQQFPDLHSELNLSSLELGDSALYFCASSVDAGGGEQYFGPGTRLTVT.

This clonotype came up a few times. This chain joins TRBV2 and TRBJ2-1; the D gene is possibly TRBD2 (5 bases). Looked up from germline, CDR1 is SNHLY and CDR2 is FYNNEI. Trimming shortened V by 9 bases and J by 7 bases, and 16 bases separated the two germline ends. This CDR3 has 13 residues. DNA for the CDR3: TGTGCCAGTAATGGGCTAGCATTTAATGAGCAGTTCTTC. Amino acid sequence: CASNGLAFNEQFF.

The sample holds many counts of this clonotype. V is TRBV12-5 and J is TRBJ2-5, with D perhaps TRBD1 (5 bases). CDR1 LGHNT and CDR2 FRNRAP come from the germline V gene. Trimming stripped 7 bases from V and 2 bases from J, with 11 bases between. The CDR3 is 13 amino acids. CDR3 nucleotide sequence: TGTGCTAGTGCCCCGACAGTTCAAGAGACCCAGTACTTC. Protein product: CASAPTVQETQYF.

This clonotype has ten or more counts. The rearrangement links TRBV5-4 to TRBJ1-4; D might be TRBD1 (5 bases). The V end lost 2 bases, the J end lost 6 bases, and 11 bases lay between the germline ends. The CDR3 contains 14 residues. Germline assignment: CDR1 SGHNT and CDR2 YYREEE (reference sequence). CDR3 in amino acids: CASSFFGGDEKLFF. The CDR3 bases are TGTGCCAGCAGCTTTTTCGGAGGGGATGAAAAACTGTTTTTT. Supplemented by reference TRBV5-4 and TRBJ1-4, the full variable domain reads ETGVTQSPTHLIKTRGQQVTLRCSSQSGHNTVSWYQQALGQGPQFIFQYYREEENGRGNFPPRFSGLQFPNYSSELNVNALELDDSALYLCASSFFGGDEKLFFGSGTQLSVL.

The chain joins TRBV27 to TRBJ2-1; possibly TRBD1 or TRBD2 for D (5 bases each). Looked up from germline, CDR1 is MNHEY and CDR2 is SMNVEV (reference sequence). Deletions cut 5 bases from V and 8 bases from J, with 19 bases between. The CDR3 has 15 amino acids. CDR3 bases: TGTGCCAGCAGTCTACTAGGGGAGATCGGGGATGAGCAGTTCTTC. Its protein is CASSLLGEIGDEQFF.

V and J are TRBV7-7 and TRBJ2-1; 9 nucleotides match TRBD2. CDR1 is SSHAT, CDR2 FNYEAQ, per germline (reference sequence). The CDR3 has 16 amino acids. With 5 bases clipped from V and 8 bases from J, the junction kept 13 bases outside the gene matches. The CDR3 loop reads CASSKRTAGGFDEQFF. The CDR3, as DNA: TGTGCCAGCAGCAAGCGTACAGCGGGAGGATTCGATGAGCAGTTCTTC.

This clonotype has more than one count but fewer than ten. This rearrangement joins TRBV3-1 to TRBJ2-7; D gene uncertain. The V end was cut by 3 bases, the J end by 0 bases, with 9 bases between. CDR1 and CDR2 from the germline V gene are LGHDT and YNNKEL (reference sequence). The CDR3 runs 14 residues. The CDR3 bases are TGTGCCAGCAGCCATTACGGAAGCTCCTACGAGCAGTACTTC. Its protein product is CASSHYGSSYEQYF.

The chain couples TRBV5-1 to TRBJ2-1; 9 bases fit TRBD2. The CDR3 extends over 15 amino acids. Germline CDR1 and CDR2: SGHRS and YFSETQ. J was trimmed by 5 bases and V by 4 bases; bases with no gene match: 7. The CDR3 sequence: CASSLAAGGDNEQFF. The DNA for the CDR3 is TGCGCCAGCAGCCTAGCAGCGGGAGGTGACAATGAGCAGTTCTTC.

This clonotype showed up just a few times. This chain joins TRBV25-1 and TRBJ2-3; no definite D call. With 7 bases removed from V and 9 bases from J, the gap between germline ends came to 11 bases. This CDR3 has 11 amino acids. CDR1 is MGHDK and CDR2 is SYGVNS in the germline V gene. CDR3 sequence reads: CASTDIGTQYF. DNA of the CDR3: TGTGCCAGCACCGACATCGGAACGCAGTATTTT.

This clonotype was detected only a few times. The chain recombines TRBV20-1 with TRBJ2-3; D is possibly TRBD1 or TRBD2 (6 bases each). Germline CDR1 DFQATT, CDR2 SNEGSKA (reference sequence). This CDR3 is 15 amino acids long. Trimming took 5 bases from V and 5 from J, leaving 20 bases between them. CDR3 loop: CSAPRPGGGGDTQYF. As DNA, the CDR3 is TGCAGTGCTCCCCGTCCCGGGGGCGGAGGAGATACGCAGTATTTT.

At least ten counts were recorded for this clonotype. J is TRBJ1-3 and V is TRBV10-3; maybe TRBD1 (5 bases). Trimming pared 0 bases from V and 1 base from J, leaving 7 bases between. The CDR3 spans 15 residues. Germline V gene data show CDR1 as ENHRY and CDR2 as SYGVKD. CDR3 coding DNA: TGTGCCATCAGTGAGTCGGGGGGTTCTGGAAACACCATATATTTT. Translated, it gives CAISESGGSGNTIYF.

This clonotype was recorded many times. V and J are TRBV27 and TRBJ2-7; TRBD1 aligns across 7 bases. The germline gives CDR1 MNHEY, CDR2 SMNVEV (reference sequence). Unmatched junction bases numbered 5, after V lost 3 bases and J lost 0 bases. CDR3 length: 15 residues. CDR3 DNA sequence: TGTGCCAGCAGTTTCTGGGACAGAAGCTCCTACGAGCAGTACTTC. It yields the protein CASSFWDRSSYEQYF.

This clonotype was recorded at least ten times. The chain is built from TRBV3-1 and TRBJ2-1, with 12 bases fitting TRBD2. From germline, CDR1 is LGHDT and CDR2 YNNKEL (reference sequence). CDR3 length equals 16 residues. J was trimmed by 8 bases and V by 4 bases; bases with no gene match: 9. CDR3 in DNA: TGTGCCAGCAGCCTTCTGACTAGCGGGAGTGCGGATGAGCAGTTCTTC. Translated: CASSLLTSGSADEQFF.

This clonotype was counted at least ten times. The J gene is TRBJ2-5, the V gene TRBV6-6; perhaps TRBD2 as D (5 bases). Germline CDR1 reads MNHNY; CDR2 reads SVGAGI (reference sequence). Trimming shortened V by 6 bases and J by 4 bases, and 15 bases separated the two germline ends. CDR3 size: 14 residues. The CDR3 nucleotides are TGTGCCAGCAGCCGTCCAGCGGCTGGAGAGACCCAGTACTTC. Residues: CASSRPAAGETQYF.

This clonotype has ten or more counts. CDR3 DNA: TGTGCCAGCAGCTTGCTCCAGGGCCCTGAAGCTTTCTTT. As protein: CASSLLQGPEAFF. The rearrangement joins TRBV7-9 to TRBJ1-1; D perhaps matches TRBD1 (5 bases). Trimming took 3 bases from V and 6 from J, leaving 11 bases between them. CDR3 length: 13 amino acids. CDR1 is SEHNR and CDR2 is FQNEAQ in the germline V gene (reference sequence). Using reference TRBV7-9 and TRBJ1-1 for the parts outside the CDR3, the full variable domain is DTGVSQNPRHKITKRGQNVTFRCDPISEHNRLYWYRQTLGQGPEFLTYFQNEAQLEKSRLLSDRFSAERPKGSFSTLEIQRTEQGDSAMYLCASSLLQGPEAFFGQGTRLTVV.

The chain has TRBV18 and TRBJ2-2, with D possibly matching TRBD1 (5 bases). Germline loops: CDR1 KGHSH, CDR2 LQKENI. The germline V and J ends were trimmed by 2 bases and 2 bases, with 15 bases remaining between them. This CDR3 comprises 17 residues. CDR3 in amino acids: CASSPIPTDLNTGELFF. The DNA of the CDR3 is TGTGCCAGCTCACCAATACCGACAGACCTAAACACCGGGGAGCTGTTTTTT.

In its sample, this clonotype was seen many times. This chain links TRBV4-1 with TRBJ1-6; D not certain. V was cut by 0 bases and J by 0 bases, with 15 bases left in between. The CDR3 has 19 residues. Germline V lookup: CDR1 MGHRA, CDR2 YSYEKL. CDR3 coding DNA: TGCGCCAGCAGCCAAGATCAAATGCTGCTCAGCTCCTATAATTCACCCCTCCACTTT. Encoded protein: CASSQDQMLLSSYNSPLHF.

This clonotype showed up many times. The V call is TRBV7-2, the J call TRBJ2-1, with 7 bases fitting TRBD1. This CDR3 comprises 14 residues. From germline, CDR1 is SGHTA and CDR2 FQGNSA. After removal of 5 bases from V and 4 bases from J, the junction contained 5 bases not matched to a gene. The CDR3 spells CASSPAGGYNEQFF. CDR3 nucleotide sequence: TGTGCCAGCAGCCCCGCAGGGGGTTACAATGAGCAGTTCTTC.

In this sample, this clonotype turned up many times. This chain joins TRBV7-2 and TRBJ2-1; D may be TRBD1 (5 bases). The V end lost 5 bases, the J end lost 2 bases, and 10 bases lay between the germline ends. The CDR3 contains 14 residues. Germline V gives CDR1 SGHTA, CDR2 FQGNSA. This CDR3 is CASSLDSTYNEQFF. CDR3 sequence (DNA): TGTGCCAGCAGCCTTGACAGCACCTACAATGAGCAGTTCTTC.

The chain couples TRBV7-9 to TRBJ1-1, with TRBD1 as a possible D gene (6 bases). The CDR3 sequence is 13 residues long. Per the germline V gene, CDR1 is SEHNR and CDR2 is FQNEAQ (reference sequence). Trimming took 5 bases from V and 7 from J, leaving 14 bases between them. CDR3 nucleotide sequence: TGTGCCAGCAGCCTTAGCATACAGGGTGAAGCTTTCTTT. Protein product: CASSLSIQGEAFF.

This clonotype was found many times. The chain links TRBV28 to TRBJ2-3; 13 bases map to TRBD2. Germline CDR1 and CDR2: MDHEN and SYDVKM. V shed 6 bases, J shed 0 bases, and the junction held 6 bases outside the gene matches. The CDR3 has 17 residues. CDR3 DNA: TGTGCCAGCAGCACCGGGACTAGCGGGACGAGCACAGATACGCAGTATTTT. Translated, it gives CASSTGTSGTSTDTQYF.

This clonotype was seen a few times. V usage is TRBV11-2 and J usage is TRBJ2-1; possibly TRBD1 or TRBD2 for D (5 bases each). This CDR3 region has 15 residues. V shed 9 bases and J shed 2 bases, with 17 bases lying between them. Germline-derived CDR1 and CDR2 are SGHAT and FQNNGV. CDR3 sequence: CASQTRGDPYNEQFF. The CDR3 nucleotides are TGTGCCAGTCAAACTAGGGGAGATCCCTACAATGAGCAGTTCTTC.

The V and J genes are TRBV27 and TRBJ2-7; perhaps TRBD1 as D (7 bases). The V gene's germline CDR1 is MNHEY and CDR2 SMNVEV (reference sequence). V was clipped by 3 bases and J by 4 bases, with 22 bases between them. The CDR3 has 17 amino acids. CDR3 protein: CASSLRGRTGQWYEQYF. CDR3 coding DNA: TGTGCCAGCAGTTTGAGGGGGAGGACGGGACAGTGGTACGAGCAGTACTTC.